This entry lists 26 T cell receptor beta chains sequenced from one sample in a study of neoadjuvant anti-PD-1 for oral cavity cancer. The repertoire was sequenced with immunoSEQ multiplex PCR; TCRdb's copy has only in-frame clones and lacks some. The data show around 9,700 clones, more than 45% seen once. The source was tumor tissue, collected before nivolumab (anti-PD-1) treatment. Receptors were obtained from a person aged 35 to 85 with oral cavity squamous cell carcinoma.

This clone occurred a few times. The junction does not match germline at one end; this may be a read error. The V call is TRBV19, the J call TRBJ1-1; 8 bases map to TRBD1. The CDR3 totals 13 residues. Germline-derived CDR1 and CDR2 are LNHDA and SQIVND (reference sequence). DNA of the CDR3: TGTGCCAGTCAGGGACAGGTATACACTGAGGCTTTCTTT. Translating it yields CASQGQVYTEAFF.

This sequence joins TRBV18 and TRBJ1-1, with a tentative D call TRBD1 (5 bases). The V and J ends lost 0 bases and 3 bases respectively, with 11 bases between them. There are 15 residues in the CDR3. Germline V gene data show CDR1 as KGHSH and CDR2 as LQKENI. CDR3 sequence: CASSPPGQGDTEAFF. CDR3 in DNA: TGTGCCAGCTCACCACCAGGACAAGGGGACACTGAAGCTTTCTTT.

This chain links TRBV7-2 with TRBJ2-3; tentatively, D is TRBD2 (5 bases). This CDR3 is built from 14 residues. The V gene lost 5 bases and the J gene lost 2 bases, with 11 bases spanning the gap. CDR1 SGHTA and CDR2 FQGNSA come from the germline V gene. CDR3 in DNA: TGTGCCAGCAGCGTGCTAGCTGACACAGATACGCAGTATTTT. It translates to CASSVLADTDTQYF.

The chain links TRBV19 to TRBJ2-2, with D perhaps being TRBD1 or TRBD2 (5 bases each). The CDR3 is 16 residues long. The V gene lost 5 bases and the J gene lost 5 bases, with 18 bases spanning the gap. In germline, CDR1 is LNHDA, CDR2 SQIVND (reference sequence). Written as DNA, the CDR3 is TGTGCCAGTAGTGACCTCGAGGGGCGAGGTACCGGGGAGCTGTTTTTT. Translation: CASSDLEGRGTGELFF.

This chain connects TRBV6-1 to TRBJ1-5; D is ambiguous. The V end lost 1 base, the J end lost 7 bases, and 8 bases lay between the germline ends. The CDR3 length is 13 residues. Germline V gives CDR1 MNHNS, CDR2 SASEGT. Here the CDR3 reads CASSEGARQPQHF. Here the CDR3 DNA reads TGTGCCAGCAGTGAAGGGGCACGACAGCCCCAGCATTTT.

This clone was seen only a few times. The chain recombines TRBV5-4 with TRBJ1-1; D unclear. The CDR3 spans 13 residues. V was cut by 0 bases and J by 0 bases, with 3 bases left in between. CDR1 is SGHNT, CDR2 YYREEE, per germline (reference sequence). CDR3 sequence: CASSLGVNTEAFF. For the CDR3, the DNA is TGTGCCAGCAGCTTGGGGGTGAACACTGAAGCTTTCTTT. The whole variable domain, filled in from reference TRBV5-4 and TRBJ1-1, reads ETGVTQSPTHLIKTRGQQVTLRCSSQSGHNTVSWYQQALGQGPQFIFQYYREEENGRGNFPPRFSGLQFPNYSSELNVNALELDDSALYLCASSLGVNTEAFFGQGTRLTVV.

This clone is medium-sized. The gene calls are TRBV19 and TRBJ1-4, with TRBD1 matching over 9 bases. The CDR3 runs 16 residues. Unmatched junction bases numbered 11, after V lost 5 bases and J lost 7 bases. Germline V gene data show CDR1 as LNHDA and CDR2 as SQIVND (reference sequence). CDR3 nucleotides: TGTGCCAGTAGTTTGGGGACCGGGACAGGGATTGAAAAACTGTTTTTT. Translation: CASSLGTGTGIEKLFF.

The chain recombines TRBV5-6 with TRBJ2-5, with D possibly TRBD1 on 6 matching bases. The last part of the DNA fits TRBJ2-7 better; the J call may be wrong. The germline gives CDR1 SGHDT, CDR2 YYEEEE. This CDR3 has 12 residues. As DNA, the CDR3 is TGTGCCAGCAGCACATCCAGGGGCGAGCAGTACTTC. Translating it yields CASSTSRGEQYF.

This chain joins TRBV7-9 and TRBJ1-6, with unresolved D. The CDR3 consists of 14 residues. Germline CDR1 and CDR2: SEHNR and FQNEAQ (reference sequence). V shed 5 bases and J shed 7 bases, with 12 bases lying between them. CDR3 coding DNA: TGTGCCAGCAGCCCGTGGGAGTACAATTCACCCCTCCACTTT. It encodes CASSPWEYNSPLHF.

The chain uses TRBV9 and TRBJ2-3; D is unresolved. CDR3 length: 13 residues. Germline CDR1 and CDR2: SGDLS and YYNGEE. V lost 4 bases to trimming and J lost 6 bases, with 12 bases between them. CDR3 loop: CASSLPPTDTQYF. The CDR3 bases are TGTGCCAGCAGCCTCCCCCCTACGGATACGCAGTATTTT.

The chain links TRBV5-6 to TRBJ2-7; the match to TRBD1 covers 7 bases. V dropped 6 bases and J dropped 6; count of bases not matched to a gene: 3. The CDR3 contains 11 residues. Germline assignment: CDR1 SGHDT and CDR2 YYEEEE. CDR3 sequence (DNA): TGTGCCAGCAACAGGGGCGGCGAGCAGTACTTC. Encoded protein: CASNRGGEQYF.

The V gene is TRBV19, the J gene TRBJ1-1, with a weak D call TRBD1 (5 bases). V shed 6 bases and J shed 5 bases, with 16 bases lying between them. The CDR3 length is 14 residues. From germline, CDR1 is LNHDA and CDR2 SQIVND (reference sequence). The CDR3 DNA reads TGTGCCAGTAGGGCTTACGTCAGGGAGACTGAAGCTTTCTTT. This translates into CASRAYVRETEAFF.

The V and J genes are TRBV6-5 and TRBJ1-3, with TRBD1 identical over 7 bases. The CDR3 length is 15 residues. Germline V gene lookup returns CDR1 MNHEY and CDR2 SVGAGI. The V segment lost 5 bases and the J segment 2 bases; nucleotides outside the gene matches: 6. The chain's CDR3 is CASSDWGTAGNTIYF. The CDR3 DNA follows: TGTGCCAGCAGTGACTGGGGGACAGCTGGAAACACCATATATTTT.

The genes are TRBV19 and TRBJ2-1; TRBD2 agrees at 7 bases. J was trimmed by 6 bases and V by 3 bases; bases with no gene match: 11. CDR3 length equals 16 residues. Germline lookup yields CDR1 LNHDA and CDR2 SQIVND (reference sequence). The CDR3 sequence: CASSIGRPQRGNEQFF. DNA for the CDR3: TGTGCCAGTAGTATTGGAAGGCCCCAGCGGGGCAATGAGCAGTTCTTC.

CDR3 residues: CASSGDGPVGNTF. The CDR3 coding sequence is TGTGCCAGCAGTGGGGACGGACCGGTCGGGAACACCTTC. The rearrangement uses TRBV2 and TRBJ1-2, with D possibly being TRBD1 (5 bases). CDR3 size: 13 residues. Trimming pared 4 bases from V and 12 bases from J, leaving 18 bases between. Germline assignment: CDR1 SNHLY and CDR2 FYNNEI. Variable domain in full (rest from reference TRBV2 and TRBJ1-2): EPEVTQTPSHQVTQMGQEVILRCVPISNHLYFYWYRQILGQKVEFLVSFYNNEISEKSEIFDDQFSVERPDGSNFTLKIRSTKLEDSAMYFCASSGDGPVGNTFGSGTRLTVV.

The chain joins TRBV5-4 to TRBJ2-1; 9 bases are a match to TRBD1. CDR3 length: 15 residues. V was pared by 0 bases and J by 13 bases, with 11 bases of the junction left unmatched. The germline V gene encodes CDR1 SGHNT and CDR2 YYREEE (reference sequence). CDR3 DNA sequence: TGTGCCAGCAGCTTGGAGCTACAGGGGGCGCGCCTCCAGTTCTTC. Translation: CASSLELQGARLQFF.

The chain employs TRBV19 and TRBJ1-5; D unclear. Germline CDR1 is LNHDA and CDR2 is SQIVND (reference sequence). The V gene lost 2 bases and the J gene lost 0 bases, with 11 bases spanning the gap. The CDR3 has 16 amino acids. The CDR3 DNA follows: TGTGCCAGTAGTATATTTGGGTCAAATAGCAATCAGCCCCAGCATTTT. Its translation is CASSIFGSNSNQPQHF.

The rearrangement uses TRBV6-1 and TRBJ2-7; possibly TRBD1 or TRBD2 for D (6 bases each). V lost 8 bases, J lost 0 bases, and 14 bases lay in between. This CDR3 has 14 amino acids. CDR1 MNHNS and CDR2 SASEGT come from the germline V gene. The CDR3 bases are TGTGCCAGCGGTAGGGGGGCAGCCTCCTACGAGCAGTACTTC. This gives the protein CASGRGAASYEQYF.

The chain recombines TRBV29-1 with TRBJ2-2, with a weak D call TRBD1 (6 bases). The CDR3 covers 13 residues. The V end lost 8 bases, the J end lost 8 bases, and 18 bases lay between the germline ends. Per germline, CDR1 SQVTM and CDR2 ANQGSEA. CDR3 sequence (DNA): TGCAGCTCCCGGGACATGGGAGCAGGGGAGCTGTTTTTT. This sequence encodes CSSRDMGAGELFF.

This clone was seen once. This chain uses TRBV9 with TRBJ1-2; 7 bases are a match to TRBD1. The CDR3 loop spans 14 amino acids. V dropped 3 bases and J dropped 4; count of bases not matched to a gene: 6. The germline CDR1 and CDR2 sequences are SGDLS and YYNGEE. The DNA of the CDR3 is TGTGCCAGCAGCGCTTCGGGGACAGTCTATGGCTACACCTTC. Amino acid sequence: CASSASGTVYGYTF.

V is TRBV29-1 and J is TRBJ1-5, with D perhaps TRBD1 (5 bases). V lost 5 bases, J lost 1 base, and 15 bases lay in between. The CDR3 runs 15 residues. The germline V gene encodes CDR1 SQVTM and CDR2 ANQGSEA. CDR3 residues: CSVTMGVTSNQPQHF. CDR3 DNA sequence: TGCAGCGTTACAATGGGGGTGACGAGCAATCAGCCCCAGCATTTT.

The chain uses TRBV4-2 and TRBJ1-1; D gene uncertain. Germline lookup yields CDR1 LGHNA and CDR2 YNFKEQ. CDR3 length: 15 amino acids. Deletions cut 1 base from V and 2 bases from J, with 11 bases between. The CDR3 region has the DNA TGTGCCAGCAGCCAAGGGCCCGGGGATAACACTGAAGCTTTCTTT. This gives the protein CASSQGPGDNTEAFF.

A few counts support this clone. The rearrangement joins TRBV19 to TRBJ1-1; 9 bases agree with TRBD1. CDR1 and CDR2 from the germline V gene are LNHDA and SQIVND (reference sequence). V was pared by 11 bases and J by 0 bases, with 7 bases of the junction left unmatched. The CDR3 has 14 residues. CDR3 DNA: TGTGCCGCTACAGGGGGCGGTTTGAACACTGAAGCTTTCTTT. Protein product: CAATGGGLNTEAFF.

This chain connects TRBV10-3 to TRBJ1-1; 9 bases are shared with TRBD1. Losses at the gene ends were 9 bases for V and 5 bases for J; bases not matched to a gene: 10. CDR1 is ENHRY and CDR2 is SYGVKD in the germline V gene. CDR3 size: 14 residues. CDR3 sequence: CAIRTGESGTEAFF. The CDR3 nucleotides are TGTGCCATACGGACAGGGGAATCAGGGACTGAAGCTTTCTTT.

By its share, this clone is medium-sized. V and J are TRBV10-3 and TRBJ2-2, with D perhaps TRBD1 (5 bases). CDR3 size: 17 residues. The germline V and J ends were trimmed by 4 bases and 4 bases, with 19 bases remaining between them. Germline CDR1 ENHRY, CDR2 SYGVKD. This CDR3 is CAISGATNTGATGELFF. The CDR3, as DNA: TGTGCCATCAGTGGGGCGACCAACACAGGAGCCACCGGGGAGCTGTTTTTT.

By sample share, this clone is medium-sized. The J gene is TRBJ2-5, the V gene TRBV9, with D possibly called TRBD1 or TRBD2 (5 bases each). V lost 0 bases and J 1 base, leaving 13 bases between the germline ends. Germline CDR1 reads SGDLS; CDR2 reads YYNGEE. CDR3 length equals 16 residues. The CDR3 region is CASSVAGTNSQETQYF. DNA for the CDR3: TGTGCCAGCAGCGTAGCCGGGACGAATAGCCAAGAGACCCAGTACTTC.